This T cell receptor beta chain is from a study of cytomegalovirus exposure and HLA in healthy donors. Study-level points and caveats: Most observed TCR sequences were rare, whereas some public TCRs were detected in many donors.

The table lists this clone with a count of one. Its antigen remains unknown. With V trimmed by 0 bases and J by 2 bases, 3 bases remained unmatched. Germline V lookup: CDR1 MNHEY, CDR2 SMNVEV (reference sequence). This CDR3 region has 17 residues. PCR used 60 Vbeta primers and 13 Jbeta primers. Here immunoSEQ multiplex PCR was the method, and the copy in TCRdb shows in-frame clones only, minus some. Of 65,000 to 95,000 clones listed, roughly 80% are singletons. The source of this sequence is a human donor in good health. The rearrangement joins TRBV27 to TRBJ2-1, with 11 bases aligning to TRBD2. Sequenced sample: PBMCs. The CDR3 DNA reads TGTGCCAGCAGTTTATCTAGCGGGGGGGCCCCCTACAATGAGCAGTTCTTC. Translated, it gives CASSLSSGGAPYNEQFF.